This entry lists 20 T cell receptor beta chains sequenced from one sample in a study of blood T cell repertoires in COVID-19 (dated by TCRdb to about 2020). The library came from the immunoSEQ multiplex PCR assay. TCRdb carries this immuneACCESS record with in-frame sequences only. Its versions omit some clonotypes, under half of them owing to an unresolved V gene in the studies checked, with the rest unexplained. The table for this sample lists 200,000 to 300,000 clones; around nine tenths of them were counted only once. Of the sample, approximately 2% falls within the top ten clones. Sample: peripheral blood. The receptors here all came from a man under 40 with active or convalescent COVID-19.

The genes are TRBV19 and TRBJ1-1; TRBD1 might be the D (5 bases). Germline loops: CDR1 LNHDA, CDR2 SQIVND (reference sequence). The V end was cut by 3 bases, the J end by 4 bases, with 12 bases between. There are 14 residues in the CDR3. DNA of the CDR3: TGTGCCAGTAGTATCTCACCGGGACTCACTGAAGCTTTCTTT. Translating it yields CASSISPGLTEAFF. Using reference TRBV19 and TRBJ1-1 for the parts outside the CDR3, the full variable domain is DGGITQSPKYLFRKEGQNVTLSCEQNLNHDAMYWYRQDPGQGLRLIYYSQIVNDFQKGDIAEGYSVSREKKESFPLTVTSAQKNPTAFYLCASSISPGLTEAFFGQGTRLTVV.

Only one count was recorded for this clone. V gene TRBV6-4 combines with J gene TRBJ2-1, with a possible D match to TRBD2 (7 bases). V lost 0 bases to trimming and J lost 3 bases, with 12 bases between them. This CDR3 is 16 amino acids long. Germline CDR1 MRHNA, CDR2 SNTAGT. The CDR3 nucleotides are TGTGCCAGCAGTGACTCTGCGGGGGCGGGCTACAATGAGCAGTTCTTC. This codes for CASSDSAGAGYNEQFF.

In its sample, this clone was seen once. This rearrangement joins TRBV9 to TRBJ2-2; 7 bases line up with TRBD1. The CDR3 runs 16 residues. The germline V gene has CDR1 SGDLS and CDR2 YYNGEE. The trim removed 3 bases at V and 1 base at J, leaving 6 bases unmatched. CDR3 loop: CASSAFTGVNTGELFF. CDR3 coding DNA: TGTGCCAGCAGCGCTTTTACAGGGGTGAACACCGGGGAGCTGTTTTTT. The complete variable domain, with remaining parts taken from reference TRBV9 and TRBJ2-2, reads DSGVTQTPKHLITATGQRVTLRCSPRSGDLSVYWYQQSLDQGLQFLIQYYNGEERAKGNILERFSAQQFPDLHSELNLSSLELGDSALYFCASSAFTGVNTGELFFGEGSRLTVL.

The J gene is TRBJ2-2, the V gene TRBV6-1; a possible D gene is TRBD1 (6 bases). The V gene's germline CDR1 is MNHNS and CDR2 SASEGT. The CDR3 extends over 16 amino acids. Trimming stripped 1 base from V and 4 bases from J, with 13 bases between. The CDR3 DNA sequence: TGTGCCAGCAGTGAAGTAAGGGTAGGGGGCACCGGGGAGCTGTTTTTT. Protein product: CASSEVRVGGTGELFF.

This clone was detected a few times. The V and J genes are TRBV21-1 and TRBJ1-5; the table assigns TRBD1, which was not confirmed against the DNA. TRBV21-1 is listed as a pseudogene. This CDR3 is 10 amino acids long. This chain's CDR3 is CASTTGRQHF. In nucleotides, the CDR3 is TGTGCCAGCACCACAGGGCGCCAGCATTTT.

The chain uses TRBV2 and TRBJ1-4, with TRBD1 as a possible D gene (5 bases). CDR1 SNHLY and CDR2 FYNNEI come from the germline V gene. V lost 5 bases, J lost 8 bases, and 15 bases lay in between. This CDR3 is 14 amino acids long. CDR3 nucleotides: TGTGCCAGCAGTCGCTGGGACGGGGGAGAAAAACTGTTTTTT. Protein product: CASSRWDGGEKLFF.

This clone was observed a few times. The chain carries TRBV29-1 and TRBJ2-2; 8 bases match TRBD2. The CDR3 has 12 amino acids. The junction had 6 bases not matched to a gene; V was cut back by 7 bases and J by 8 bases. Per the germline V gene, CDR1 is SQVTM and CDR2 is ANQGSEA. CDR3 sequence reads: CSADGLAGELFF. The CDR3 bases are TGCAGCGCAGATGGACTAGCTGGGGAGCTGTTTTTT.

The chain joins TRBV5-1 to TRBJ2-3; the match to TRBD1 covers 10 bases. Per the germline V gene, CDR1 is SGHRS and CDR2 is YFSETQ. This CDR3 is built from 16 residues. The V gene end was trimmed by 1 base and the J gene end by 4 bases; junction bases not matched to a gene: 6. The CDR3 region has the DNA TGCGCCAGCAGCTTGAGTGGACAGGGGGGCCCAGATACGCAGTATTTT. Protein sequence: CASSLSGQGGPDTQYF.

V is TRBV7-8 and J is TRBJ2-1, with 7 nucleotides matching TRBD2. Per germline, CDR1 SGHVS and CDR2 FQNEAQ. Unmatched junction bases numbered 1, after V lost 1 base and J lost 10 bases. CDR3 length equals 12 residues. The CDR3 protein is CASSLVGGEQFF. Written as DNA, the CDR3 is TGTGCCAGCAGCTTAGTGGGGGGGGAGCAGTTCTTC.

The V and J genes are TRBV4-2 and TRBJ2-3, with 15 bases matching TRBD2. The germline gives CDR1 LGHNA, CDR2 YNFKEQ. This CDR3 is built from 16 residues. V shed 3 bases and J 4 bases; nucleotides not matched to a gene: 2. The CDR3 nucleotides are TGTGCCAGCAGCCAGCGGACTAGCGGGGGGGCAGATACGCAGTATTTT. Its translation is CASSQRTSGGADTQYF.

This chain connects TRBV3-1 (or the pseudogene TRBV3-2) to TRBJ1-2; no clear D. The V end lost 6 bases, the J end lost 5 bases, and 19 bases lay between the germline ends. This CDR3 has 15 amino acids. Germline loops: CDR1 LGHDT, CDR2 YNNKEL (reference sequence). The CDR3: CASSHASASVYGYTF. In DNA, the CDR3 is TGTGCCAGCAGTCACGCGTCGGCTAGTGTTTATGGCTACACCTTC.

This clone was detected only once. The chain is built from TRBV11-1 and TRBJ2-7, with 9 positions matching TRBD1. Germline CDR1 is SGHAT and CDR2 is FQDESV (reference sequence). The V segment lost 3 bases and the J segment 6 bases; nucleotides outside the gene matches: 12. This CDR3 spans 16 amino acids. The CDR3 region is CASSFLPLGQGTEQYF. In DNA form, the CDR3 reads TGTGCCAGCAGCTTTTTGCCCCTTGGACAGGGGACCGAGCAGTACTTC.

This chain links TRBV6-6 with TRBJ1-1; 9 bases agree with TRBD1. CDR1 is MNHNY and CDR2 is SVGAGI in the germline V gene (reference sequence). The CDR3 runs to 14 residues. V was pared by 7 bases and J by 6 bases, with 9 bases of the junction left unmatched. CDR3 DNA sequence: TGTGCCAGCATCAAGGAACAGGGGGCTTCTGAAGCTTTCTTT. Translation gives CASIKEQGASEAFF.

V and J are TRBV7-8 and TRBJ1-5; D gene uncertain. The germline V gene has CDR1 SGHVS and CDR2 FQNEAQ. The CDR3 totals 14 residues. V lost 1 base and J 6 bases, leaving 10 bases between the germline ends. CDR3: CASSLGGEGQPQHF. CDR3 coding DNA: TGTGCCAGCAGCTTAGGCGGGGAAGGTCAGCCCCAGCATTTT. Together with reference TRBV7-8 and TRBJ1-5, the CDR3 gives the full variable domain: GAGVSQSPRYKVAKRGQDVALRCDPISGHVSLFWYQQALGQGPEFLTYFQNEAQLDKSGLPSDRFFAERPEGSVSTLKIQRTQQEDSAVYLCASSLGGEGQPQHFGDGTRLSIL.

The chain employs TRBV30 and TRBJ1-1; unclear D gene. There are 12 residues in the CDR3. Germline CDR1 GTSNPN, CDR2 SVGIG (reference sequence). Trimming shortened V by 2 bases and J by 2 bases, and 6 bases separated the two germline ends. CDR3 coding DNA: TGTGCCTGGAGTTCAGAAAACACTGAAGCTTTCTTT. This encodes CAWSSENTEAFF.

V usage is TRBV7-3 and J usage is TRBJ2-6, with 8 bases lining up with TRBD1. The CDR3 is 17 residues long. The ends lost 0 bases at V and 4 bases at J; junction bases unmatched: 5. CDR1 and CDR2 (germline): SGHTA, FQGTGA. This chain's CDR3 is CASSLTSGGSGANVLTF. The CDR3, as DNA: TGTGCCAGCAGCTTAACGTCAGGGGGCTCAGGGGCCAACGTCCTGACTTTC.

The chain has TRBV6-5 and TRBJ2-1; tentatively, D is TRBD1 (6 bases). Trimming cost V 5 bases and J 4 bases, with 15 bases left between them. Per germline, CDR1 MNHEY and CDR2 SVGAGI. The CDR3 runs to 15 residues. The CDR3 coding sequence is TGTGCCAGCAGTAAAAACCGGACAGTTTACAATGAGCAGTTCTTC. Encoded protein: CASSKNRTVYNEQFF.

The genes are TRBV19 and TRBJ1-5, with TRBD1 as a possible D gene (5 bases). V lost 5 bases and J lost 5, with 7 bases in between. This CDR3 has 12 residues. Germline CDR1 reads LNHDA; CDR2 reads SQIVND (reference sequence). The chain's CDR3 is CASSPGDQPQHF. CDR3 bases: TGTGCCAGTAGTCCGGGGGATCAGCCCCAGCATTTT.

The V gene is TRBV29-1, the J gene TRBJ1-3; 7 bases are shared with TRBD1. Germline-derived CDR1 and CDR2 are SQVTM and ANQGSEA. CDR3 length: 16 amino acids. The ends lost 3 bases at V and 2 bases at J; junction bases unmatched: 10. CDR3 sequence (DNA): TGCAGCGTTGATTGCGACAGGGTGCCGGCTGGAAACACCATATATTTT. Translation: CSVDCDRVPAGNTIYF. The full variable domain, its missing parts supplied by reference TRBV29-1 and TRBJ1-3, is SAVISQKPSRDICQRGTSLTIQCQVDSQVTMMFWYRQQPGQSLTLIATANQGSEATYESGFVIDKFPISRPNLTFSTLTVSNMSPEDSSIYLCSVDCDRVPAGNTIYFGEGSWLTVV.

The chain couples TRBV3-1 (or the pseudogene TRBV3-2) to TRBJ2-7; TRBD1 might be the D (5 bases). Germline assignment: CDR1 LGHDT and CDR2 YNNKEL (reference sequence). The CDR3 sequence is 13 residues long. The germline V and J ends were trimmed by 2 bases and 5 bases, with 10 bases remaining between them. CDR3 coding DNA: TGTGCCAGCAGCCAATGGGCAGGGAACGAGCAGTACTTC. Protein: CASSQWAGNEQYF.